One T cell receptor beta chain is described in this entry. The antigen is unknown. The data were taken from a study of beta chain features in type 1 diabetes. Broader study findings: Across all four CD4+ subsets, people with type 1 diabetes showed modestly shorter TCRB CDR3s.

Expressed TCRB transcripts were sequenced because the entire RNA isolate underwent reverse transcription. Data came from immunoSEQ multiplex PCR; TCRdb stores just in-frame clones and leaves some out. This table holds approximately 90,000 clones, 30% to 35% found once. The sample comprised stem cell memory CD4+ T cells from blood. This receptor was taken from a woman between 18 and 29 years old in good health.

The CDR3 sequence: CASSEQTGSYEQYF. The CDR3 DNA follows: TGTGCCAGCAGTGAACAAACAGGCTCCTACGAGCAGTACTTC. The chain uses TRBV2 and TRBJ2-7; a possible D gene is TRBD1 (5 bases). The germline V and J ends were trimmed by 2 bases and 0 bases, with 8 bases remaining between them. This CDR3 has 14 residues. Germline V gene data show CDR1 as SNHLY and CDR2 as FYNNEI.